This T cell receptor (beta chain) was captured by sequencing in a study of immune evolution from preneoplasia to lung adenocarcinoma (dated by TCRdb to the early 2020s). As for the study more broadly: The study used immune gene expression, TCR sequencing and multiplex immunofluorescence to profile the immune contexture of lung adenocarcinoma precursors and invasive adenocarcinoma. TCR sequencing data were obtained from more than 45 patients. POLYSOLVER was used to infer class I HLA alleles from exome data, and LOHHLA was used to detect allele-specific HLA loss. The overall cohort comprised just under 55 patients with pulmonary nodules who underwent surgical resection. According to the study, 105 samples went through TCR sequencing. The immune data were combined with whole exome sequencing and methylation data from the same cohort of nodules. Resected precursor lesions (AAH, AIS, MIA) and invasive adenocarcinomas were compared against paired morphologically normal lung tissue. Sample size was based on specimen availability rather than a prior power calculation. General study outcomes and caveats: The findings were based on association rather than direct causation, and larger cohorts with long-term follow-up and longitudinal biopsies were deemed needed. Because all patients came from Japan and China, whether the findings apply to Western populations was uncertain. Normal lung had the highest top T cell clone frequencies, which appeared to decline progressively from AAH through AIS, MIA and invasive adenocarcinoma. The highest clonality was observed in normal lung, whereas higher T cell density and diversity but lower clonality appeared to be present in later-stage lesions.

In its sample, this clone was seen a few times. Its antigen is still unknown. Per-base quality was not reported, and no clone a single base away is much larger than it. The CDR3 goes from the cysteine to the phenylalanine over 14 residues. Only the CDR3 DNA stays, 42 bases, in frame from base 1. V loses 0 bases, J loses 4 bases, and the germline ends lie 10 bases apart. CDR1 and CDR2 are read off the germline V gene (reference sequence) as SEHNR and FQNEAQ. Using the immunoSEQ hsTCRbeta Kit, TCR beta CDR3 regions were sequenced from DNA. In the original analysis: The ImmunoSEQ Analyzer was used to analyse the TCR sequencing data. T cell clonality was defined as 1 minus Pielou's evenness, calculated on productive rearrangements. T cell diversity was measured with the inverse Simpson index on productive templates. T cell density was TCR beta template counts normalized to usable DNA, estimated by amplifying and sequencing housekeeping genes. TCR metrics were compared across histologic stages using two-sided Kruskal-Wallis tests. This is the immuneACCESS table as TCRdb keeps it, with only in-frame sequences that have V and J called. A part of the clones is gone; compared with another copy, unresolved V genes explain less than half, and the rest is unexplained. V and J calls and clone size are given by that table; D and trimming were obtained from the DNA. A total of several thousand clones appear in this sample, around 80% of them only once. The ten largest clones add up to 7.4% of the sample.

Patients underwent resection in Japan or China between the mid-2010s and the late 2010s. The histologic diagnosis of each case was independently confirmed on H&E slides by two lung cancer pathologists. DNA was isolated from FFPE tissue using the AllPrep DNA/RNA FFPE Kit. The receptor's source is a person aged 65 to 85 with lung adenocarcinoma. The rearranged segments are TRBV7-9 and TRBJ2-7; 5 matching bases give a weak D call of TRBD2. The specimen was FFPE adjacent normal lung tissue. The bases read TGTGCCAGCAGCTTAGCTGGACGGAGGTACGAGCAGTACTTC. Its translation reads: CASSLAGRRYEQYF. With the portions outside the CDR3 filled from the reference TRBV7-9 and TRBJ2-7 genes, the complete variable region becomes DTGVSQNPRHKITKRGQNVTFRCDPISEHNRLYWYRQTLGQGPEFLTYFQNEAQLEKSRLLSDRFSAERPKGSFSTLEIQRTEQGDSAMYLCASSLAGRRYEQYFGPGTRLTVT.